This T cell receptor (beta chain) was sequenced for a study of human T cells and chemical hapten exposure. On the study more broadly: Skin of the upper inner arm, about 2 cm by about 2 cm, received 2% DPC for sensitization.

CDR1 SGHDN and CDR2 FVKESK come from the germline V gene. The CDR3 totals 16 residues. The trim removed 0 bases at V and 8 bases at J, leaving 8 bases unmatched. General study findings and limits: No alteration of TCRs above 1 in 1000 frequency was seen with DPC sensitization.

Original processing notes: Per-sample TCR counts ranged from 23,224 to 690,600, median roughly 87,000. TCRdb used MiXCR to reprocess the RACE reads, holding one entry per CDR3 protein. The V and J calls here are based on TCRdb, not the publication. The table includes 80,000 to 100,000 distinct CDR3 sequences, roughly a tenth detected once. The time point denotes: patch test 3, about 24 weeks after DPC sensitization. Treatment noted: therapeutic diphenylcyclopropenone sensitization with weekly scalp DPC. This clonotype has just a few counts. The antigen is undetermined. The rearrangement joins TRBV14 to TRBJ2-1; TRBD2 matches at 9 bases. This sequence was found in a woman in her thirties with alopecia areata. Some clones in this sample may be carry-over from other donors' samples. Here the sequenced sample was whole blood, taken in connection with sensitization to the hapten diphenylcyclopropenone (DPC). CDR3 DNA: TGTGCCAGCAGCCAAGATTCCCTAGCGGGGCGGCATGAGCAGTTCTTC. Amino acid sequence: CASSQDSLAGRHEQFF.